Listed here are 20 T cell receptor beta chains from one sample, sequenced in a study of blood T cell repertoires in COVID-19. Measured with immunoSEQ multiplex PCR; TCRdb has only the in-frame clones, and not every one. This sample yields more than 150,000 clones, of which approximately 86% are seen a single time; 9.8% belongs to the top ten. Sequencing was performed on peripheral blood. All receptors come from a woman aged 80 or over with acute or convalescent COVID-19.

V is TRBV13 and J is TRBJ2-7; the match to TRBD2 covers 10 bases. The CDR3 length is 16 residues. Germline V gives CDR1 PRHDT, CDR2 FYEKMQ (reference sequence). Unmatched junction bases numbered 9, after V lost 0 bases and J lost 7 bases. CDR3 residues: CASSLGASGRYGEQYF. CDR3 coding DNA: TGTGCCAGCAGCTTAGGTGCTAGCGGGAGATATGGTGAGCAGTACTTC.

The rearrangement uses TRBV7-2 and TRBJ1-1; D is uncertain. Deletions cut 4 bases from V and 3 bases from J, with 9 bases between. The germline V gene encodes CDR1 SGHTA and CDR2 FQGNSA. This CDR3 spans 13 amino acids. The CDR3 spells CASSSRRDTEAFF. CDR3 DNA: TGTGCCAGCAGCTCCCGACGGGACACTGAAGCTTTCTTT.

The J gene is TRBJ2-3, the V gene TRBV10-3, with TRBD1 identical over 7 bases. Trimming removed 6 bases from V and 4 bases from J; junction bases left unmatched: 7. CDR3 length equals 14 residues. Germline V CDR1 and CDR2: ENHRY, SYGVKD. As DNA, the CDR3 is TGTGCCATCAGGAGACAGGGTGAGGCAGATACGCAGTATTTT. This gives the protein CAIRRQGEADTQYF.

The CDR3 DNA sequence: TGTGCCAGTAGAAACAGGGGGGGGGAGGAGACCCAGTACTTC. Its translation: CASRNRGGEETQYF. This chain joins TRBV19 and TRBJ2-5; TRBD1 might be the D (8 bases). This CDR3 spans 14 amino acids. Germline V gene lookup returns CDR1 LNHDA and CDR2 SQIVND (reference sequence). V shed 6 bases and J shed 5 bases, with 16 bases lying between them.

CDR3 sequence reads: CASSLEGTSGGKQYF. The CDR3 DNA reads as TGTGCCAGCAGCTTAGAAGGGACTAGCGGGGGGAAGCAGTATTTT. The V call is TRBV7-2, the J call TRBJ2-3; the match to TRBD2 covers 15 bases. Germline V gene data show CDR1 as SGHTA and CDR2 as FQGNSA. This CDR3 region has 15 residues. V trimming: 1 base; J trimming: 11 bases; junction bases outside the gene matches: 4.

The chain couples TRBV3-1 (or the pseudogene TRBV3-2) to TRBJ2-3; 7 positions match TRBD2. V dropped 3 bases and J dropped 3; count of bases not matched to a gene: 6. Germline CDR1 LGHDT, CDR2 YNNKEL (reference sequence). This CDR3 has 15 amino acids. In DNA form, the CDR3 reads TGTGCCAGCAGCCAGGTGCGGGAGTGGACAGATACGCAGTATTTT. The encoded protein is CASSQVREWTDTQYF.

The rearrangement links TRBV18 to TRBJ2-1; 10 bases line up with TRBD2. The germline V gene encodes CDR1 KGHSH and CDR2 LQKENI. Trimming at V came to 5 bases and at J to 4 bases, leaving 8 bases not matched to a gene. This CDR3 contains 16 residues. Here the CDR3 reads CASSANSGGNYNEQFF. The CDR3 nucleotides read TGTGCCAGCTCAGCCAATAGCGGGGGGAATTACAATGAGCAGTTCTTC.

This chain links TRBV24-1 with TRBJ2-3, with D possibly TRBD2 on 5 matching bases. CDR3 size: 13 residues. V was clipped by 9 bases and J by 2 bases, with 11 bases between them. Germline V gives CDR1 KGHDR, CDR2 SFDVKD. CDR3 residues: CATQRTVTDTQYF. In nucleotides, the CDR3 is TGTGCCACCCAGAGGACTGTCACAGATACGCAGTATTTT.

This chain's CDR3 is CASRARGNEQYF. Written as DNA, the CDR3 is TGTGCCAGCAGGGCCAGGGGGAACGAGCAGTACTTC. The V call is TRBV6-5, the J call TRBJ2-7; 7 bases align to TRBD1. Trimming removed 6 bases from V and 5 bases from J; junction bases left unmatched: 4. Germline V gene sequence: CDR1 MNHEY, CDR2 SVGAGI. This CDR3 spans 12 amino acids.

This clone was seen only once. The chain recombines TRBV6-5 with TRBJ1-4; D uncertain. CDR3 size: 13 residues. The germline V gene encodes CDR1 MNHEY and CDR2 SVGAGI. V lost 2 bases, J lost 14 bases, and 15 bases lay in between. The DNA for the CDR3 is TGTGCCAGCAGTTACGAGTTGGGGAGATGGCTGTTTTTT. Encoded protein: CASSYELGRWLFF.

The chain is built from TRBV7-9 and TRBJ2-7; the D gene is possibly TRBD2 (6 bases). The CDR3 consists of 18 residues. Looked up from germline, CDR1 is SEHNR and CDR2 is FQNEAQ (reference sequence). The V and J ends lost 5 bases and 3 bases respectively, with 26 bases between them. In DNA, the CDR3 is TGTGCCAGCAGCCCCTCCGGGGGTTATGCGGGGAGACGCTACGAGCAGTACTTC. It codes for CASSPSGGYAGRRYEQYF.

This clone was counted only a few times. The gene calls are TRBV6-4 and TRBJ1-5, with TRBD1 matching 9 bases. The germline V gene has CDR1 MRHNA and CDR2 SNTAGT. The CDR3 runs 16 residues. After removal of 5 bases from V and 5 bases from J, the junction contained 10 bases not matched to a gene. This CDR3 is CASSPSHRGPHQPQHF. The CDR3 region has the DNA TGTGCCAGCAGTCCTTCCCACAGGGGGCCGCATCAGCCCCAGCATTTT.

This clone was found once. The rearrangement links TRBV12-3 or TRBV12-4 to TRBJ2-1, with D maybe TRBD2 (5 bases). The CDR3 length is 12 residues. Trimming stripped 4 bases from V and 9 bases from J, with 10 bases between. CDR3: CASSYPGSEQFF. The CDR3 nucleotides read TGTGCCAGCAGTTACCCGGGGAGTGAGCAGTTCTTC.

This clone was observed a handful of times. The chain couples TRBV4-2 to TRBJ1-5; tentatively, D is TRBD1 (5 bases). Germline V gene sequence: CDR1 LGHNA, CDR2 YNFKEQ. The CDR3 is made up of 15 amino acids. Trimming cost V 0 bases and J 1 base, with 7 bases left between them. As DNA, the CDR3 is TGTGCCAGCAGCCAAGACAGGGCAAGCAATCAGCCCCAGCATTTT. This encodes CASSQDRASNQPQHF.

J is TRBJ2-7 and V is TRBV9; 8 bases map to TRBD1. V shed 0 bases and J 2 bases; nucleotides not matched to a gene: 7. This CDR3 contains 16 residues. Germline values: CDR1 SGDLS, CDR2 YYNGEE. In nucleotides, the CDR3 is TGTGCCAGCAGCGTAGGGTCGGACAGGGCCACCTACGAGCAGTACTTC. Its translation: CASSVGSDRATYEQYF.

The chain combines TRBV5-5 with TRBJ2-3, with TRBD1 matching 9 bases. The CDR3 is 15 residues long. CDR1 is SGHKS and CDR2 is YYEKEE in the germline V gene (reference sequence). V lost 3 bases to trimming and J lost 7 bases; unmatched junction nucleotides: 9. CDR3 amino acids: CASSSGQGFWYTQYF. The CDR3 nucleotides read TGTGCCAGCAGCTCCGGACAGGGGTTTTGGTATACGCAGTATTTT.

Written as DNA, the CDR3 is TGTGCCAGCAGCCTAACCGGGACAGGACCTTTCACTGAAGCTTTCTTT. Amino acid sequence: CASSLTGTGPFTEAFF. This chain uses TRBV11-2 with TRBJ1-1; 8 nucleotides match TRBD1. V lost 5 bases, J lost 4 bases, and 12 bases stayed unmatched. This CDR3 has 16 residues. CDR1 is SGHAT, CDR2 FQNNGV, per germline. Full variable domain (outside the CDR3, taken from reference TRBV11-2 and TRBJ1-1): EAGVAQSPRYKIIEKRQSVAFWCNPISGHATLYWYQQILGQGPKLLIQFQNNGVVDDSQLPKDRFSAERLKGVDSTLKIQPAKLEDSAVYLCASSLTGTGPFTEAFFGQGTRLTVV.

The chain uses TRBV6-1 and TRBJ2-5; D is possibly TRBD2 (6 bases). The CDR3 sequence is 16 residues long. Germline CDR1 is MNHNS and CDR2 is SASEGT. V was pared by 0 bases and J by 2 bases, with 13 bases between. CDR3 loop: CASSEAAGSRQETQYF. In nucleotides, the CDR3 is TGTGCCAGCAGTGAAGCGGCGGGGTCAAGACAAGAGACCCAGTACTTC.

The CDR3 coding sequence is TGTGCCAGCAGCTATACGACAGGGCTCACTGAAGCTTTCTTT. As protein: CASSYTTGLTEAFF. The chain uses TRBV7-9 and TRBJ1-1; 7 nucleotides line up with TRBD1. Per the germline V gene, CDR1 is SEHNR and CDR2 is FQNEAQ (reference sequence). This CDR3 has 14 residues. The V segment lost 4 bases and the J segment 4 bases; nucleotides outside the gene matches: 6.

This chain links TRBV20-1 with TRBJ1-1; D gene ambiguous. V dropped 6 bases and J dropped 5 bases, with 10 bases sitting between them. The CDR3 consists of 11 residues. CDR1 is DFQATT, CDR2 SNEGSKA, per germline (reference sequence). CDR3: CSAWRETEAFF. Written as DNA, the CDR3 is TGCAGTGCCTGGAGGGAAACTGAAGCTTTCTTT.